This T cell receptor beta chain was retrieved from a study of blood T cell repertoires in COVID-19. Background on the study: Spain, Italy and the United States supplied samples that represented acute and convalescent COVID-19. Sources were T cells, B-cell-depleted T cells, or PBMCs; the material itself was cDNA or gDNA.

Method: immunoSEQ multiplex PCR; TCRdb's copy keeps in-frame clones and lacks some. The sample holds roughly 130,000 clones, over 75% seen once. The CDR3 has 15 amino acids. Trimming at V came to 4 bases and at J to 9 bases, leaving 8 bases not matched to a gene. Germline values: CDR1 SGHRS, CDR2 YFSETQ. The sequencing sample was made of peripheral blood. The TCR originated in a woman aged 60 to 75 with acute or convalescent COVID-19. The rearrangement links TRBV5-1 to TRBJ2-1; TRBD1 matches at 12 bases. DNA of the CDR3: TGCGCCAGCAGCCAACCGGGACAGGGGGCGGGTGAGCAGTTCTTC. Amino acids: CASSQPGQGAGEQFF.